The 15 T cell receptor beta chains presented below share a single source sample, sequenced in a study of blood T cell repertoires in COVID-19. Clones were sequenced by immunoSEQ multiplex PCR, and TCRdb holds only the in-frame ones, with some missing. The data show fewer than 75,000 clones, about 86% seen once. The sequencing input was peripheral blood. Every receptor here comes from a man aged 45-65 years with active COVID-19.

V usage is TRBV27 and J usage is TRBJ1-5; D is unclear. The CDR3 spans 13 residues. Per germline, CDR1 MNHEY and CDR2 SMNVEV (reference sequence). V was cut by 2 bases and J by 7 bases, with 9 bases left in between. CDR3 bases: TGTGCCAGCAGTTTAACCCTGGCCCAGCCCCAGCATTTT. Translation: CASSLTLAQPQHF.

This chain connects TRBV28 to TRBJ1-2; 8 bases align to TRBD1. The germline V gene encodes CDR1 MDHEN and CDR2 SYDVKM. The CDR3 runs 15 residues. With V trimmed by 5 bases and J by 4 bases, 9 bases remained unmatched. CDR3 bases: TGTGCCAGCAGTGTAGAAGGACAGGGTGGCTATGGCTACACCTTC. Translating it yields CASSVEGQGGYGYTF.

The chain combines TRBV24-1 with TRBJ2-2; 10 nucleotides agree with TRBD1. Germline CDR1 KGHDR, CDR2 SFDVKD. CDR3 length: 16 residues. J lost 4 bases, V lost 3 bases, and 4 bases had no gene match. The CDR3 loop reads CATSDPGQGLTGELFF. CDR3 nucleotide sequence: TGTGCCACCAGTGATCCGGGACAGGGGCTCACCGGGGAGCTGTTTTTT.

The V call is TRBV7-2, the J call TRBJ2-3, with 9 positions matching TRBD1. CDR1 and CDR2 (germline): SGHTA, FQGNSA. The CDR3 runs to 16 residues. V lost 5 bases to trimming and J lost 6 bases; unmatched junction nucleotides: 12. Written as DNA, the CDR3 is TGTGCCAGCAGCCTGGGACAGGGAGGCTATTCTGATACGCAGTATTTT. It is translated as CASSLGQGGYSDTQYF.

The chain uses TRBV11-3 and TRBJ1-1; unclear D gene. This CDR3 comprises 14 residues. Deletions cut 3 bases from V and 1 base from J, with 9 bases between. Germline V gene lookup returns CDR1 SGHNT and CDR2 YENEEA. The CDR3, as DNA: TGTGCCAGCAGCTTCGACGGGGAGAACACTGAAGCTTTCTTT. This encodes CASSFDGENTEAFF.

Turning to this clone: Relative to the germline gene, one junction end is altered; a read error may explain this. The CDR3 DNA follows: TGTGCCAGCAGGGAAGGGACAGGGGGCGGGGAGCTGTTTTTT. The encoded protein is CASREGTGGGELFF. This sequence joins TRBV2 and TRBJ2-2, with TRBD1 matching over 11 bases. Germline CDR1 reads SNHLY; CDR2 reads FYNNEI. CDR3 length: 14 residues.

The chain carries TRBV30 and TRBJ2-5; D not certain. CDR1 and CDR2 from the germline V gene are GTSNPN and SVGIG (reference sequence). The CDR3 spans 13 residues. With 4 bases removed from V and 5 bases from J, the gap between germline ends came to 14 bases. CDR3 loop: CAWNVISFETQYF. DNA for the CDR3: TGTGCCTGGAACGTGATTAGCTTCGAGACCCAGTACTTC.

The chain is built from TRBV5-1 and TRBJ2-7; maybe TRBD2 (7 bases). Per the germline V gene, CDR1 is SGHRS and CDR2 is YFSETQ. Trimming cost V 3 bases and J 6 bases, with 13 bases left between them. CDR3 length equals 13 residues. The CDR3: CASSSGGLGEQYF. Written as DNA, the CDR3 is TGCGCCAGCAGCTCCGGGGGGCTAGGCGAGCAGTACTTC.

With regard to this clone: Other DNA sequences of this sample code for an identical CDR3. V and J are TRBV6-5 and TRBJ1-1; a possible D gene is TRBD1 (5 bases). Between the trimmed V and J ends, which lost 5 bases and 1 base, there was a span of 8 bases. Germline-derived CDR1 and CDR2 are MNHEY and SVGAGI. The CDR3 extends over 13 amino acids. This CDR3 reads CASSLTGNTEAFF. Written as DNA, the CDR3 is TGTGCCAGCAGTCTTACAGGGAACACTGAAGCTTTCTTT.

The V gene is TRBV11-2, the J gene TRBJ2-5; 9 bases match TRBD2. The J segment lost 0 bases and the V segment lost 5 bases, leaving 4 bases of the junction unmatched. Germline assignment: CDR1 SGHAT and CDR2 FQNNGV. The CDR3 sequence is 15 residues long. This chain's CDR3 is CASSLRLADQETQYF. The CDR3 region has the DNA TGTGCCAGCAGCCTCCGACTAGCGGACCAAGAGACCCAGTACTTC.

The genes are TRBV5-1 and TRBJ1-4, with 10 bases lining up with TRBD1. Germline V gene lookup returns CDR1 SGHRS and CDR2 YFSETQ. The V segment lost 4 bases and the J segment 8 bases; nucleotides outside the gene matches: 8. The CDR3 length is 15 residues. The CDR3 loop is CASSPQTTGGEKLFF. Written as DNA, the CDR3 is TGCGCCAGCAGCCCACAGACGACAGGGGGCGAAAAACTGTTTTTT.

The chain has TRBV28 and TRBJ2-6, with a possible D match to TRBD1 (6 bases). From germline, CDR1 is MDHEN and CDR2 SYDVKM. V lost 3 bases, J lost 4 bases, and 16 bases lay in between. The CDR3 runs to 17 residues. CDR3 amino acids: CASSLQGLHSGANVLTF. CDR3 DNA sequence: TGTGCCAGCAGTTTGCAGGGGCTCCACAGCGGGGCCAACGTCCTGACTTTC.

The V call is TRBV5-8, the J call TRBJ1-5; 9 positions match TRBD1. Losses at the gene ends were 4 bases for V and 5 bases for J; bases not matched to a gene: 7. CDR1 is SGHTS and CDR2 is YDEGEE in the germline V gene. This CDR3 comprises 15 residues. The CDR3 nucleotides are TGTGCCAGCAGCCCCGGGGACAGGGCCGATCAGCCCCAGCATTTT. This sequence encodes CASSPGDRADQPQHF.

The J gene is TRBJ2-2, the V gene TRBV5-4; D is undetermined. The CDR3 covers 15 residues. Germline CDR1 is SGHNT and CDR2 is YYREEE (reference sequence). V was shortened by 3 bases and J by 0 bases, with 9 bases between the two germline ends. CDR3 protein: CASSSLGANTGELFF. CDR3 bases: TGTGCCAGCAGCTCCTTAGGAGCGAACACCGGGGAGCTGTTTTTT.

The chain carries TRBV19 and TRBJ2-7; 8 positions match TRBD1. Trimming at V came to 7 bases and at J to 3 bases, leaving 8 bases not matched to a gene. Germline loops: CDR1 LNHDA, CDR2 SQIVND (reference sequence). There are 14 residues in the CDR3. This CDR3 reads CASTPSGQVYEQYF. The CDR3 DNA reads TGTGCCAGTACCCCATCGGGACAGGTCTACGAGCAGTACTTC.